Detailed here is one T cell receptor (beta chain). Its antigen is currently unknown. The source of the sample is a study of cytomegalovirus exposure and HLA in healthy donors. General observations from the study: The study carried out a later analysis of TCR beta sequences. It associated some 15,000 of them with specific HLA alleles at a false discovery rate of 0.05.

Use of 60 Vbeta and 13 Jbeta primers characterized the PCR. Profiling relied on immunoSEQ multiplex PCR, and the TCRdb table lists in-frame clones only, not all of them. The profile shows approximately 120,000 clones, roughly four fifths of them singletons. The CDR3 loop spans 15 amino acids. The J segment lost 9 bases and the V segment lost 4 bases, leaving 4 bases of the junction unmatched. CDR1 SGHRS and CDR2 YFSETQ come from the germline V gene. The material sequenced was PBMCs. The rearrangement uses TRBV5-1 and TRBJ2-1; 16 bases are shared with TRBD2. The receptor was isolated from a woman in her fifties or sixties in good health and CMV-seropositive. The CDR3 nucleotides are TGCGCCAGCAGCGGGACTAGCGGGGGGGGGAGTGAGCAGTTCTTC. As protein: CASSGTSGGGSEQFF.